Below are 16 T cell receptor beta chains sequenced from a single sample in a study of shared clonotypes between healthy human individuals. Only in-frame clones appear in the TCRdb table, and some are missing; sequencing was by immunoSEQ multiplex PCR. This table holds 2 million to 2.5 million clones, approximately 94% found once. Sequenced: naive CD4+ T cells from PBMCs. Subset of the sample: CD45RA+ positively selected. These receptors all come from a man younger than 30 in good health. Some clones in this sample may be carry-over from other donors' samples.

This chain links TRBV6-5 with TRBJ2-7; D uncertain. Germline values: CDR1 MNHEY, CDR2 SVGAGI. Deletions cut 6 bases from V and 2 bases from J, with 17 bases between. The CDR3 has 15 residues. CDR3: CASSHDWTVAYEQYF. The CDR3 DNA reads TGTGCCAGCAGCCACGACTGGACGGTAGCCTACGAGCAGTACTTC.

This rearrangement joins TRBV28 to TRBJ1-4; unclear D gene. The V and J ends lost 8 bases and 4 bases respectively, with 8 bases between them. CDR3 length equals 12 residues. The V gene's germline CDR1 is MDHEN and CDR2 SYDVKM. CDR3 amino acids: CASSTVNEKLFF. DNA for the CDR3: TGTGCCAGCTCAACCGTTAATGAAAAACTGTTTTTT.

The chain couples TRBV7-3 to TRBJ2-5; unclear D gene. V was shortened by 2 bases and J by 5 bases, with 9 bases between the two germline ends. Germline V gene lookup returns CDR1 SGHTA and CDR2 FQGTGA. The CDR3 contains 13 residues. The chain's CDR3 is CASSLGPTETQYF. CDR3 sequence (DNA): TGTGCCAGCAGCTTAGGACCCACGGAGACCCAGTACTTC.

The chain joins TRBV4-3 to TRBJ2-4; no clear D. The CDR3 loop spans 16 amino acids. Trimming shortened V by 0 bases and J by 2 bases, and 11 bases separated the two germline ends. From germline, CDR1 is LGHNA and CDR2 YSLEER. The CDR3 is CASSQDLASTKNIQYF. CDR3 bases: TGCGCCAGCAGCCAAGATTTGGCCAGTACCAAAAACATTCAGTACTTC.

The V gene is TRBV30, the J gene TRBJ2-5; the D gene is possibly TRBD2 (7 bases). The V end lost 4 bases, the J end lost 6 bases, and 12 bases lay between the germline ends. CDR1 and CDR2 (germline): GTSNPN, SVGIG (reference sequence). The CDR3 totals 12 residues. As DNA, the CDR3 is TGTGCCTGGAAAGAGGGGGGGCAGACCCAGTACTTC. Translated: CAWKEGGQTQYF.

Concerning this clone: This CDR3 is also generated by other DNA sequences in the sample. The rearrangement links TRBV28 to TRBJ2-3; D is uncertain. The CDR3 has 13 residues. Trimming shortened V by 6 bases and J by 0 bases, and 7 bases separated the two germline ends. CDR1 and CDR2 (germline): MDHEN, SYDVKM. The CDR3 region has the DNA TGTGCCAGCAGCTACGGTAGCACAGATACGCAGTATTTT. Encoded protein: CASSYGSTDTQYF.

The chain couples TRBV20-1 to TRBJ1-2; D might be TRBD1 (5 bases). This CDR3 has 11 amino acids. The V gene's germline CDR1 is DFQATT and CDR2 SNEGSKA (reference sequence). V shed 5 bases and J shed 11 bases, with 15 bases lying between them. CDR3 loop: CSAGGTGGYTF. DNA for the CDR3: TGCAGTGCTGGGGGGACCGGCGGTTACACCTTC.

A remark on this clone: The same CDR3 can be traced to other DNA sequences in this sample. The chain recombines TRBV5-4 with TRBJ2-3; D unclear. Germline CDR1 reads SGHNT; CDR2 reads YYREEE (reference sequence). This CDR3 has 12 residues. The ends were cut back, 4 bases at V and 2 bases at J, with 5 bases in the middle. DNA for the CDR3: TGTGCCAGCAGCCTCAACACAGATACGCAGTATTTT. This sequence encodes CASSLNTDTQYF.

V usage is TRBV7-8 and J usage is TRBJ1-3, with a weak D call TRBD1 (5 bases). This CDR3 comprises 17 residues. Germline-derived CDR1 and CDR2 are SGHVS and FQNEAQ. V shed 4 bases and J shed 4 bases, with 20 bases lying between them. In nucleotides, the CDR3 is TGTGCCAGCAGCTCCGGCCGCGGGACGAGGGGAGGAAACACCATATATTTT. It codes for CASSSGRGTRGGNTIYF.

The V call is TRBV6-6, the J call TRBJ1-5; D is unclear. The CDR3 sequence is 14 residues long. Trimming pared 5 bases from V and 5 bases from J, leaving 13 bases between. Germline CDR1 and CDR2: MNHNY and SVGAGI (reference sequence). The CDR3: CASSKDVWDQPQHF. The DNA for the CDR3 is TGTGCCAGCAGTAAGGACGTGTGGGATCAGCCCCAGCATTTT.

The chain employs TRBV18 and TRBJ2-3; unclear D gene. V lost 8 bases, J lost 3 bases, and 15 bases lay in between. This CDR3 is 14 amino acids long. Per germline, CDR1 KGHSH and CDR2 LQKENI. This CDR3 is CASLFTSATDTQYF. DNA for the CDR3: TGTGCCAGCCTTTTCACCAGCGCGACAGATACGCAGTATTTT.

The CDR3 here is CASSLDVTGGFAFF. The CDR3 DNA reads as TGCGCCAGCAGCTTGGATGTGACAGGGGGGTTTGCTTTCTTT. The V call is TRBV5-1, the J call TRBJ1-1, with 9 bases identical to TRBD1. CDR1 is SGHRS, CDR2 YFSETQ, per germline. The CDR3 extends over 14 amino acids. Trimming removed 0 bases from V and 11 bases from J; junction bases left unmatched: 8.

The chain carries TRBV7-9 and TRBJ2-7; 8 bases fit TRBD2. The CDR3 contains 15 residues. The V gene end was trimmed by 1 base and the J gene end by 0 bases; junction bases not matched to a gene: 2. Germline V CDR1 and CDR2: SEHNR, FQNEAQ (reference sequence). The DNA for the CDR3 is TGTGCCAGCAGCTTAGGCGGGGGGCTCTCCTACGAGCAGTACTTC. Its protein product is CASSLGGGLSYEQYF.

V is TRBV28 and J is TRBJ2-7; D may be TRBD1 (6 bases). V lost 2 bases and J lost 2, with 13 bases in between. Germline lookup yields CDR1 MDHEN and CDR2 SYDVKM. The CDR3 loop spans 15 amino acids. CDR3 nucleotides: TGTGCCAGCAGTTTACATGGGGGCGGTACCTACGAGCAGTACTTC. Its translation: CASSLHGGGTYEQYF. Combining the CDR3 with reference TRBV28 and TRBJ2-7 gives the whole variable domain DVKVTQSSRYLVKRTGEKVFLECVQDMDHENMFWYRQDPGLGLRLIYFSYDVKMKEKGDIPEGYSVSREKKERFSLILESASTNQTSMYLCASSLHGGGTYEQYFGPGTRLTVT.

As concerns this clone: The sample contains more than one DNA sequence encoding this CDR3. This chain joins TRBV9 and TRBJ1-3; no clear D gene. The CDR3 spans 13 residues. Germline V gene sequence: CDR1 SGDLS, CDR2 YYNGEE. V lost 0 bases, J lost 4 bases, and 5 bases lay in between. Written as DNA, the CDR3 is TGTGCCAGCAGCGTAGGGCAGGGAAACACCATATATTTT. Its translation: CASSVGQGNTIYF.

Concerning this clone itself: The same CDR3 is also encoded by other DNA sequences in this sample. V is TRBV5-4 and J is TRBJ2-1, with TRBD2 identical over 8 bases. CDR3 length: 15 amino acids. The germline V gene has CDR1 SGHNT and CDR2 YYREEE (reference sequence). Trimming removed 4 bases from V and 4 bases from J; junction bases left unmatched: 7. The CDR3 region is CASSPTSGGYNEQFF. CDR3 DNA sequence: TGTGCCAGCAGCCCCACTAGCGGAGGTTACAATGAGCAGTTCTTC.